The sequence of this TCR beta chain was determined in a study of memory CD4+ T cells and cytomegalovirus serostatus. Study summary: Of the healthy Belgian adults, 8 to 10 were CMV seropositive and 24 seronegative.

Study-wide results and caveats: The CMV-associated TCR signature appears largely within the CD4+ memory repertoire. Repertoires predicted CMV serostatus with median bootstrapped AUC of about 0.95.

Original processing methods: Out-of-frame sequences were removed, leaving 2 million to 2.5 million distinct TCRbeta sequences. Profiled with immunoSEQ multiplex PCR; TCRdb holds only in-frame clones, not every one. Clonal size and the V and J genes are those of that table, whereas D and trimming came from the DNA. The data show approximately 56,000 clones, more than 75% seen once. The ends were cut back, 1 base at V and 1 base at J, with 17 bases in the middle. CDR1 and CDR2 from the germline V gene are LNHDA and SQIVND (reference sequence). The CDR3 runs to 18 residues. Single viable CD3+CD4+CD8-CD45RO+ cells were sorted as the memory CD4+ T cells. With respect to this clone: Its antigen is unidentified.

Sequenced sample: memory CD4+ T cells from blood. The chain carries TRBV19 and TRBJ1-5; no firm D call. The sequence derives from an adult in good health and CMV-seronegative. The CDR3 nucleotides read TGTGCCAGTAGTATAGGGGGTTCGGTCGCGGGGAGCAATCAGCCCCAGCATTTT. Protein product: CASSIGGSVAGSNQPQHF.